The rows below give T cell receptor beta chains drawn from one sample of a study of Ad26.COV2.S vaccination and SARS-CoV-2 variants. Sequencing was performed with immunoSEQ multiplex PCR; in TCRdb, only in-frame clones are kept and a portion is missing. The repertoire holds over 400,000 clones, with less than 95% as singletons. Sequencing used peripheral blood, obtained in a trial of Ad26.COV2.S vaccine versus placebo. The receptors come from a person between 18 and 59 years old who received the Ad26.COV2.S COVID-19 vaccine or a placebo. Both conserved end residues are part of each CDR3.

j_gene,v_gene,len,CDR3aa
TRBJ1-6,TRBV28,14,CASRTGVFDSPLHF
TRBJ1-3,TRBV19,16,CASSLGPGSSGNTIYF
TRBJ1-1,TRBV7-9,15,CASSLGSGGSTEAFF
TRBJ2-1,TRBV11-3,15,CASSLGLAGRNEQFF
TRBJ2-5,TRBV5-1,15,CASRVGYGIQETQYF
TRBJ2-3,TRBV11-2,14,CASSLGRNTDTQYF
TRBJ2-7,TRBV28,15,CASSLYREGLDEQYF
TRBJ2-7,TRBV28,15,CASSLGAGGNYEQYF
TRBJ1-2,TRBV5-5,13,CASSSGTLAGYTF
TRBJ2-1,TRBV5-1,16,CASSPGLAGAYNEQFF
TRBJ2-3,TRBV13,16,CASSSLVAGGPDTQYF
TRBJ2-1,TRBV28,14,CASSFRDRNNEQFF
TRBJ2-7,TRBV27,15,CASSLGLGPSYEQYF
TRBJ2-7,TRBV7-3,13,CASSSVRDGEQYF
TRBJ2-3,TRBV10-1,16,CASSVGTSGAADTQYF
TRBJ2-1,TRBV7-9,15,CASSKEGVSYNEQFF
TRBJ2-3,TRBV6-6,15,CASSYSQGRADTQYF
TRBJ1-4,TRBV19,15,CASSTERGAYEKLFF
TRBJ1-2,TRBV11-2,14,CASSPRGGRYGYTF
TRBJ2-1,TRBV25-1,15,CASSEPGLAKNEQFF
TRBJ1-5,TRBV18,14,CASSAGTGPQPQHF
TRBJ2-5,TRBV7-3,14,CASSFSGLQETQYF
TRBJ2-7,TRBV28,12,CASMRTVYEQYF
TRBJ2-7,TRBV7-9,12,CASSEMGGEQYF